This T cell receptor (beta chain) originates from a study of T cell responses to AZD1222 COVID-19 vaccine. A word on this clone: Its antigen remains unknown.

Assay used: immunoSEQ multiplex PCR; TCRdb lists only in-frame clones, some missing. The top ten hold around 7.9% of the sample, which has over 100,000 clones, about 82% seen once. The CDR3 has 18 amino acids. Study conclusions and caveats: Nearly half of unique spike-specific TCRs reportedly avoided B.1.351 and B.1.1.7 mutated regions. Repertoire samples came only from after the peak T cell response. Spike-specific TCR depth and breadth grew after two AZD1222 doses. At study baseline, merely roughly 6 AZD1222 recipients were seropositive.

The material sequenced was peripheral blood, taken 28 days after the second dose of the MenACWY control vaccine. The origin of this receptor is an adult who received the MenACWY meningococcal vaccine as a control. V is TRBV21-1 and J is TRBJ1-6; the D call in the table, TRBD1, was not verified against the DNA. TRBV21-1 constitutes a pseudogene. The CDR3 spells CASSKVPGQGARNSPLHF. DNA for the CDR3: TGTGCCAGCAGCAAAGTTCCGGGACAGGGGGCCCGTAATTCACCCCTCCACTTT.